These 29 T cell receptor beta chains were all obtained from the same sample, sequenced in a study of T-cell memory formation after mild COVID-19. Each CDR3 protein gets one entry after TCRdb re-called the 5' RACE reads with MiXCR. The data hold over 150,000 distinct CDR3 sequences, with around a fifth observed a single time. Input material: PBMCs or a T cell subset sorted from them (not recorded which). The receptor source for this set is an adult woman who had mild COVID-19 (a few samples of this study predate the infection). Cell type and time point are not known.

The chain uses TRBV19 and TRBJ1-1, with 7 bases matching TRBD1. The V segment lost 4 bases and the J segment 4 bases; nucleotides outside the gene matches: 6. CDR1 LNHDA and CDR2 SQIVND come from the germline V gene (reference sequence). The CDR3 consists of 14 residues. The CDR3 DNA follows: TGTGCCAGTAGTACACTGACAGGGACCACTGAAGCTTTCTTT. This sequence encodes CASSTLTGTTEAFF.

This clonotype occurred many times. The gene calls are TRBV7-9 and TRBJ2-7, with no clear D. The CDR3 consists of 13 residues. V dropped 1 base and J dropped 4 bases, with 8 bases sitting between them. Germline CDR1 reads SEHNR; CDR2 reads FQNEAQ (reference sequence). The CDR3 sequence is CASSLGVTYEQYF. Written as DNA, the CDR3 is TGTGCCAGCAGCTTAGGAGTAACTTACGAGCAGTACTTC.

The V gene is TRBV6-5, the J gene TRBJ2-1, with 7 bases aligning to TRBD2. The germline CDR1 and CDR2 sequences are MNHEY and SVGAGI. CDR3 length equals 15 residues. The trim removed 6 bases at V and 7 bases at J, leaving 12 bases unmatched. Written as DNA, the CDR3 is TGTGCCAGCAGAGAACTAGCGCCTTTGGGTAATGAGCAGTTCTTC. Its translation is CASRELAPLGNEQFF.

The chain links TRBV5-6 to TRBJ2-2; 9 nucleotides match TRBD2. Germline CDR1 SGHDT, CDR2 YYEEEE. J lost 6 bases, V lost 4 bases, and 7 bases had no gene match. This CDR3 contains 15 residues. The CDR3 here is CASSHGSGRPGELFF. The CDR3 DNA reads TGTGCCAGCAGCCATGGCAGCGGGAGGCCCGGGGAGCTGTTTTTT.

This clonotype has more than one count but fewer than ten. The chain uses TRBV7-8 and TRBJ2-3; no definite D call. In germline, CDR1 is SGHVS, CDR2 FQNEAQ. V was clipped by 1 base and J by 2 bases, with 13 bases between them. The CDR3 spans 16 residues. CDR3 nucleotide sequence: TGTGCCAGCAGCTTAGGGGTTGGCGTATTCACAGATACGCAGTATTTT. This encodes CASSLGVGVFTDTQYF.

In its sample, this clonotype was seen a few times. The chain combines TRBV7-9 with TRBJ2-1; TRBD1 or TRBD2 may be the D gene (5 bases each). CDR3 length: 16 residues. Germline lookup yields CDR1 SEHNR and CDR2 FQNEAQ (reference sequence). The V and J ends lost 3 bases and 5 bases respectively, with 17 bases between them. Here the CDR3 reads CASSLSIGDGDNEQFF. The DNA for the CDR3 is TGTGCCAGCAGCTTGTCGATCGGGGACGGCGACAATGAGCAGTTCTTC.

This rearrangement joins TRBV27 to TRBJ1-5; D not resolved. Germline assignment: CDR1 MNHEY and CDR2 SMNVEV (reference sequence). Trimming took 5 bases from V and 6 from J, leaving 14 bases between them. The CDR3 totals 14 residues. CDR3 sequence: CASSPFDLGQPQHF. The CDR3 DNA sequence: TGTGCCAGCAGTCCCTTCGACCTGGGTCAGCCCCAGCATTTT.

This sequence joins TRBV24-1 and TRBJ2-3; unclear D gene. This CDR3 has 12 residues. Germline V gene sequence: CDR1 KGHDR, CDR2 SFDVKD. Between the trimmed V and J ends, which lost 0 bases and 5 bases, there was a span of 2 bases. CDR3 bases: TGTGCCACCAGTGATTTGCAAGATACGCAGTATTTT. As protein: CATSDLQDTQYF.

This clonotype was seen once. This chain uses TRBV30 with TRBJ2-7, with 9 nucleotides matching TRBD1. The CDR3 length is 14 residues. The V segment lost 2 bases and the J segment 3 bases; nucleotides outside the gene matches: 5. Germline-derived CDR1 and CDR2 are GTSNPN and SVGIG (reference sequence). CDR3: CAWSKDRGSYEQYF. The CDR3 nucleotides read TGTGCCTGGAGTAAGGACAGGGGAAGCTACGAGCAGTACTTC.

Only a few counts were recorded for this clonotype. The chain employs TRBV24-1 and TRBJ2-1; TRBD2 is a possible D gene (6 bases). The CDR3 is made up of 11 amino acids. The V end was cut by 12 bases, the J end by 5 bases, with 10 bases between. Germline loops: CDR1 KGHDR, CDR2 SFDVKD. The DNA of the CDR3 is TGTGCCGTAGCGGAGGACAATGAGCAGTTCTTC. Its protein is CAVAEDNEQFF.

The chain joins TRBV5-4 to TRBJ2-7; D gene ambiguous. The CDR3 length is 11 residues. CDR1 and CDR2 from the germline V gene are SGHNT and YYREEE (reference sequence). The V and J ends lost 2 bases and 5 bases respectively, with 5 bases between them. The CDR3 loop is CASSFLNEQYF. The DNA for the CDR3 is TGTGCCAGCAGCTTCTTGAACGAGCAGTACTTC.

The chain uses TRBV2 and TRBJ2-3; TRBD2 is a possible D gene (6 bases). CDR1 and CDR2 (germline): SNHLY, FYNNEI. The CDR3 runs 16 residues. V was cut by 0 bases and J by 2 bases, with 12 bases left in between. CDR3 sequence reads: CASSEAFLRDTDTQYF. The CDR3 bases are TGTGCCAGCAGTGAAGCGTTTTTGCGGGACACAGATACGCAGTATTTT.

Written as DNA, the CDR3 is TGCGCCAGCAGCCAAGGAGGGCCTGAAGCTTTCTTT. This gives the protein CASSQGGPEAFF. The rearrangement joins TRBV4-1 to TRBJ1-1; D ambiguous. The CDR3 consists of 12 residues. In germline, CDR1 is MGHRA, CDR2 YSYEKL. The V end lost 1 base, the J end lost 6 bases, and 6 bases lay between the germline ends.

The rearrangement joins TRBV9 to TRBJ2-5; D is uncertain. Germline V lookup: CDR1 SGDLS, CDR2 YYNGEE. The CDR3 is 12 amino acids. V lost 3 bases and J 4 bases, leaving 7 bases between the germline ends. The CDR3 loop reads CASSGAGETQYF. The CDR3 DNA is TGTGCCAGCAGCGGGGCAGGAGAGACCCAGTACTTC.

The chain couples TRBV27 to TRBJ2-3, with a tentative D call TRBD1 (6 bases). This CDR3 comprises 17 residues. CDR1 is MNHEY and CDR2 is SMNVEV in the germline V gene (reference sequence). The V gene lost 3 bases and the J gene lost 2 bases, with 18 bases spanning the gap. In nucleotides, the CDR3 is TGTGCCAGCAGTTTCTTCCCGTTCAGGACAGTCACAGATACGCAGTATTTT. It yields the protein CASSFFPFRTVTDTQYF.

The DNA for the CDR3 is TGTGCCAGCAGCTTACTGGCCCGGACTACCAATGAGCAGTTCTTC. Its translation: CASSLLARTTNEQFF. This chain uses TRBV7-2 with TRBJ2-1; D is possibly TRBD2 (6 bases). CDR1 is SGHTA and CDR2 is FQGNSA in the germline V gene. CDR3 length: 15 amino acids. Trimming left V 2 bases short and J 6 bases short, with 14 bases between. Drawing the rest from reference TRBV7-2 and TRBJ2-1, the complete variable domain is GAGVSQSPSNKVTEKGKDVELRCDPISGHTALYWYRQSLGQGLEFLIYFQGNSAPDKSGLPSDRFSAERTGGSVSTLTIQRTQQEDSAVYLCASSLLARTTNEQFFGPGTRLTVL.

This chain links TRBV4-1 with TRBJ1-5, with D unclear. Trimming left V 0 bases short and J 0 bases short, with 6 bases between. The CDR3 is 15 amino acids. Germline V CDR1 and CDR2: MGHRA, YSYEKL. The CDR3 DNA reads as TGCGCCAGCAGCCAAGAGCATTATAGCAATCAGCCCCAGCATTTT. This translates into CASSQEHYSNQPQHF.

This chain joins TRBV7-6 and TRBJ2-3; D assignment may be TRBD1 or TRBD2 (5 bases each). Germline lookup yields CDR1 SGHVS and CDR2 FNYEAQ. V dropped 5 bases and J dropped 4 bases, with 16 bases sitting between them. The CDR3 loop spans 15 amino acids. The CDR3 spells CASSLAGGNADTQYF. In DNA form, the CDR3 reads TGTGCCAGCAGCCTGGCTGGGGGTAACGCAGATACGCAGTATTTT.

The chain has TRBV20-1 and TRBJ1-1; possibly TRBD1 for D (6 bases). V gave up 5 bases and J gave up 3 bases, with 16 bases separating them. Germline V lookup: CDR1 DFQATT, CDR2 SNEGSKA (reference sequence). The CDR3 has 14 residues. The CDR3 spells CSAFHPQGYTEAFF. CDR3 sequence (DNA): TGCAGTGCTTTTCACCCACAGGGATACACTGAAGCTTTCTTT.

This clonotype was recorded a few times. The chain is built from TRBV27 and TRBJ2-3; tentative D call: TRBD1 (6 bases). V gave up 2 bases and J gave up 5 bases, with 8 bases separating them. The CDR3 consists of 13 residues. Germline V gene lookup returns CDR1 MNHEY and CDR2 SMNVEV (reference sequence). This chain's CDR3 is CASSLEGVDTQYF. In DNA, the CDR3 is TGTGCCAGCAGTTTAGAGGGGGTAGATACGCAGTATTTT.

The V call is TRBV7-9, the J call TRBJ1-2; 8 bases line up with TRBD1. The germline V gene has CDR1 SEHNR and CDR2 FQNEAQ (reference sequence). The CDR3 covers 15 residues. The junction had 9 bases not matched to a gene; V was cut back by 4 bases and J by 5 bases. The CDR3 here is CASSYPGQVAYGYTF. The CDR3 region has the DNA TGTGCCAGCAGCTACCCGGGACAGGTCGCTTATGGCTACACCTTC. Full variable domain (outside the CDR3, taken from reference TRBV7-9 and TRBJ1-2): DTGVSQNPRHKITKRGQNVTFRCDPISEHNRLYWYRQTLGQGPEFLTYFQNEAQLEKSRLLSDRFSAERPKGSFSTLEIQRTEQGDSAMYLCASSYPGQVAYGYTFGSGTRLTVV.

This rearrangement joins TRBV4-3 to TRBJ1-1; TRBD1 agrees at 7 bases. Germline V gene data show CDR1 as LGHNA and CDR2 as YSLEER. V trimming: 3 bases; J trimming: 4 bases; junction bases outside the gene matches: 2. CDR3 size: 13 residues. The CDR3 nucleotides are TGCGCCAGCAGCCAGGGACAGATCACTGAAGCTTTCTTT. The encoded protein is CASSQGQITEAFF.

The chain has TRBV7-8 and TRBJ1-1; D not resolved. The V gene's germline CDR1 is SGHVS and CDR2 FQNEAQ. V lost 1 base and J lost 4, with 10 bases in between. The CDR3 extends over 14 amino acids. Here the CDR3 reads CASSLESLVTEAFF. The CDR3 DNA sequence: TGTGCCAGCAGCTTAGAGTCACTTGTCACTGAAGCTTTCTTT. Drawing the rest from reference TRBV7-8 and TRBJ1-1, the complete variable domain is GAGVSQSPRYKVAKRGQDVALRCDPISGHVSLFWYQQALGQGPEFLTYFQNEAQLDKSGLPSDRFFAERPEGSVSTLKIQRTQQEDSAVYLCASSLESLVTEAFFGQGTRLTVV.

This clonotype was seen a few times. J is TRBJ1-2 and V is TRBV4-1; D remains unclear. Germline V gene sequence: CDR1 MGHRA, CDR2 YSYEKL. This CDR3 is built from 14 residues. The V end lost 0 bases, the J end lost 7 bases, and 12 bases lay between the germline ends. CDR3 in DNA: TGCGCCAGCAGCCAAGATGCGGGGAACGGTGGCTACACCTTC. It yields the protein CASSQDAGNGGYTF.

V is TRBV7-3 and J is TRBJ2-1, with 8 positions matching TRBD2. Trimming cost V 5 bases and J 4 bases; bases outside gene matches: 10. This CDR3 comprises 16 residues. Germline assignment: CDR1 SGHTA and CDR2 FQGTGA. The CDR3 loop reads CASSHRTSGIYNEQFF. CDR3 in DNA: TGTGCCAGCAGCCACCGTACTAGCGGAATTTACAATGAGCAGTTCTTC.

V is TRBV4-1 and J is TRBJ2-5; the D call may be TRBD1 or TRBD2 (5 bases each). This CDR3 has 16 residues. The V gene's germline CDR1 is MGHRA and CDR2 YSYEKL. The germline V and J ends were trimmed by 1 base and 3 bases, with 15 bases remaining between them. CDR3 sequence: CASSQASEGQEETQYF. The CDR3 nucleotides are TGCGCCAGCAGCCAAGCGAGCGAGGGGCAAGAAGAGACCCAGTACTTC.

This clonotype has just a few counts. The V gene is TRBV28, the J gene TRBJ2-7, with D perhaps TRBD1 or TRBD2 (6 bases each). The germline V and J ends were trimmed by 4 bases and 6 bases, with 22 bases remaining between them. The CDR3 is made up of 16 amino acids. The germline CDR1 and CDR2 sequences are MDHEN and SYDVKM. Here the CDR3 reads CASSSNRAGGPLEQYF. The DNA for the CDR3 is TGTGCCAGCAGTTCTAACAGGGCCGGGGGCCCGCTCGAGCAGTACTTC.

CDR3 DNA sequence: TGTGCCAGCAGCCAAGAGGGCAGCTACAATGAGCAGTTCTTC. This translates into CASSQEGSYNEQFF. This chain joins TRBV4-2 and TRBJ2-1; no clear D gene. This CDR3 is built from 14 residues. The V and J ends lost 0 bases and 3 bases respectively, with 6 bases between them. Looked up from germline, CDR1 is LGHNA and CDR2 is YNFKEQ.

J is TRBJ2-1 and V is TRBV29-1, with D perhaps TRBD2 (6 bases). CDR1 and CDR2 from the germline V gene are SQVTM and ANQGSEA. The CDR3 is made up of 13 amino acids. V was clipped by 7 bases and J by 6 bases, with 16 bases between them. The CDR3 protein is CSAREYNINEQFF. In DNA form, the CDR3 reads TGCAGCGCTCGGGAGTATAATATCAATGAGCAGTTCTTC.